This TCR beta chain was recovered during a study of T cell changes during pregnancy in multiple sclerosis. Germline CDR1 and CDR2: SEHNR and FQNEAQ (reference sequence). Germline trimming cut 3 bases from V and 4 bases from J; bases unmatched to any gene: 5. The CDR3 consists of 15 residues. Measured with immunoSEQ multiplex PCR; TCRdb has only the in-frame clones, and not every one. The repertoire includes about 59,000 clones, roughly 94% of them detected once, and under 3% sits in the top ten. This clonotype was sampled from a female donor with multiple sclerosis, enrolled in a pregnancy study. The chain couples TRBV7-9 to TRBJ2-7, with TRBD2 identical over 11 bases. Material: CD8+ T cells from peripheral blood mononuclear cells, obtained after pregnancy. The CDR3 nucleotides read TGTGCCAGCAGCTTGGGGACTAGCGGAAGATACGAGCAGTACTTC. This codes for CASSLGTSGRYEQYF.